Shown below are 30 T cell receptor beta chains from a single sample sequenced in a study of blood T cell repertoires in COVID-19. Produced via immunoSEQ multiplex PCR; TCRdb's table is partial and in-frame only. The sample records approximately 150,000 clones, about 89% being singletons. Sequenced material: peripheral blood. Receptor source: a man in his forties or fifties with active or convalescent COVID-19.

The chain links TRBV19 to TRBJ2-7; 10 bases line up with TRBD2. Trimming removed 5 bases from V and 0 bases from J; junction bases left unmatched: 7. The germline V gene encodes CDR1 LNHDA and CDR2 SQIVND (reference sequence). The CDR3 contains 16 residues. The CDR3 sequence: CASSPGLAESSYEQYF. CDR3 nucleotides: TGTGCCAGTAGTCCCGGACTAGCGGAAAGCTCCTACGAGCAGTACTTC.

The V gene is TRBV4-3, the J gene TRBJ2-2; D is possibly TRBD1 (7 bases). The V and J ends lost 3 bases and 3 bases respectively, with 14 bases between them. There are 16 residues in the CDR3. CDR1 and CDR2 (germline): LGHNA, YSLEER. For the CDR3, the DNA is TGCGCCAGCAGCCAGGCGCGGGACAGCTACACCGGGGAGCTGTTTTTT. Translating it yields CASSQARDSYTGELFF.

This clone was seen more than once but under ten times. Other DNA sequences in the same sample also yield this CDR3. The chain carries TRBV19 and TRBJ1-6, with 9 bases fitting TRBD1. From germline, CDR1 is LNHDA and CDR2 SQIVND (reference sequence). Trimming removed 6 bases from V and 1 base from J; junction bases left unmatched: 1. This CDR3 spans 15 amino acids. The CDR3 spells CASRDRGSYNSPLHF. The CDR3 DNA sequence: TGTGCCAGTAGGGACAGGGGTTCCTATAATTCACCCCTCCACTTT.

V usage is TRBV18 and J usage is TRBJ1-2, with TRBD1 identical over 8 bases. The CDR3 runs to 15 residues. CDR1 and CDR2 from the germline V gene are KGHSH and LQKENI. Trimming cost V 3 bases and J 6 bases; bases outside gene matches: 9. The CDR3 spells CASSPFDRGTNGYTF. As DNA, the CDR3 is TGTGCCAGCTCACCTTTCGACAGGGGCACCAATGGCTACACCTTC. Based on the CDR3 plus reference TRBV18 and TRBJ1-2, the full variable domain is NAGVMQNPRHLVRRRGQEARLRCSPMKGHSHVYWYRQLPEEGLKFMVYLQKENIIDESGMPKERFSAEFPKEGPSILRIQQVVRGDSAAYFCASSPFDRGTNGYTFGSGTRLTVV.

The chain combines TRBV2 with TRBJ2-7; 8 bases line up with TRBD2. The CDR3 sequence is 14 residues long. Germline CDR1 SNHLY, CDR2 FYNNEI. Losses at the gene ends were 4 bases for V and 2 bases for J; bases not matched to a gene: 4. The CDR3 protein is CASSGGGQPYEQYF. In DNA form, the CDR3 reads TGTGCCAGCAGTGGCGGGGGGCAACCCTACGAGCAGTACTTC.

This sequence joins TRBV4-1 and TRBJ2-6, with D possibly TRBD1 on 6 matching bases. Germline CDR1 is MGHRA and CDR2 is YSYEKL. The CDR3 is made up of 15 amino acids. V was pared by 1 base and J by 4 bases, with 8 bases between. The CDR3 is CASSQVGTGANVLTF. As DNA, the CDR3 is TGCGCCAGCAGCCAAGTAGGGACAGGGGCCAACGTCCTGACTTTC.

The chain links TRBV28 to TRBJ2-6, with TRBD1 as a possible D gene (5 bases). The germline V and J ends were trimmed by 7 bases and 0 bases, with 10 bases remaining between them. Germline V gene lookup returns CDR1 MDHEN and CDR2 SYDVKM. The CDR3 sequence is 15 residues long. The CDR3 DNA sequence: TGTGCCAGCATTTCTCAGGGCTCTGGGGCCAACGTCCTGACTTTC. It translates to CASISQGSGANVLTF.

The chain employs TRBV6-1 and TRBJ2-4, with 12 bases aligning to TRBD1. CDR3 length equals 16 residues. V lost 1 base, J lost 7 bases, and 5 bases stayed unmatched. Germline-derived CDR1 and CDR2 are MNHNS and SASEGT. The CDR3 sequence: CASSEVGTGGRNIQYF. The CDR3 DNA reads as TGTGCCAGCAGTGAAGTTGGGACAGGGGGCCGGAACATTCAGTACTTC.

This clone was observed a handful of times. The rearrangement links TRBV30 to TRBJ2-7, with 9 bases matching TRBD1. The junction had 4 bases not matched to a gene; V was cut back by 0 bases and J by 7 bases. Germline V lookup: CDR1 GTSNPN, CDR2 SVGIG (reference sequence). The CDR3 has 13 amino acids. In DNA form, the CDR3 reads TGTGCCTGGAGTGTAAGACAGGGGGAGGAGCAGTACTTC. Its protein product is CAWSVRQGEEQYF.

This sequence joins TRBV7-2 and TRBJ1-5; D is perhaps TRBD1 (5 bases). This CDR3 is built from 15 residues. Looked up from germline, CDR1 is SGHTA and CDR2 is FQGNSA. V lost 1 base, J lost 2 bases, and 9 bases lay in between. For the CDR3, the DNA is TGTGCCAGCAGCTTAGAGGGGAAGGGCAATCAGCCCCAGCATTTT. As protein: CASSLEGKGNQPQHF.

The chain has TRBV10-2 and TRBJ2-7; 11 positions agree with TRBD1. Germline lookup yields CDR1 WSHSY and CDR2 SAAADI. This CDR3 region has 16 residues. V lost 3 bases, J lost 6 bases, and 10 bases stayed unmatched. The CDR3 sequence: CASSDGGGTGGLEQYF. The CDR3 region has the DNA TGCGCCAGCAGTGATGGAGGGGGGACAGGGGGACTCGAGCAGTACTTC.

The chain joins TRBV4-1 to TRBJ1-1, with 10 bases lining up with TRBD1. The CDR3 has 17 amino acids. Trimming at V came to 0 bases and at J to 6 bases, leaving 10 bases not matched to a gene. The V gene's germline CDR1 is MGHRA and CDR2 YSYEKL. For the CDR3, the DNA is TGCGCCAGCAGCCAAGATCGCTGGGACAGGGGCTGGGCTGAAGCTTTCTTT. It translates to CASSQDRWDRGWAEAFF.

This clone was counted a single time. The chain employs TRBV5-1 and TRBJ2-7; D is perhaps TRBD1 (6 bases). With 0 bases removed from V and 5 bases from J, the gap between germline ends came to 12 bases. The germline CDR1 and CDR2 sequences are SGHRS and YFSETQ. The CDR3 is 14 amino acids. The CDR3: CASSLETGYNEQYF. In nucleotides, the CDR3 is TGCGCCAGCAGCTTGGAGACAGGATATAACGAGCAGTACTTC.

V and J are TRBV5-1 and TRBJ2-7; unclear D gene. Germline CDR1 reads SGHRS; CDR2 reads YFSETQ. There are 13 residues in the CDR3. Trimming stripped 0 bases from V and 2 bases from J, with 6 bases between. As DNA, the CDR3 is TGCGCCAGCAGCTTGGGGCCAGCCTACGAGCAGTACTTC. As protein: CASSLGPAYEQYF.

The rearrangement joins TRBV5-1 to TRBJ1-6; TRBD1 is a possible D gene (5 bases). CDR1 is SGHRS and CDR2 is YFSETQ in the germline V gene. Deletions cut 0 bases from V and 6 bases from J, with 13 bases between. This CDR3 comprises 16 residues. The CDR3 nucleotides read TGCGCCAGCAGCTTGGCAGGGATTCGTACTAATTCACCCCTCCACTTT. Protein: CASSLAGIRTNSPLHF.

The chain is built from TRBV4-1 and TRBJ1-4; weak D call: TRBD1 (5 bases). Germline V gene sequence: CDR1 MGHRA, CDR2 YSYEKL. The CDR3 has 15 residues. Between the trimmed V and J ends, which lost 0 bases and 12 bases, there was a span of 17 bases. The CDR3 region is CASSQDVDTGRELFF. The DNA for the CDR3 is TGCGCCAGCAGCCAAGATGTGGACACCGGGAGGGAACTGTTTTTT.

The CDR3 sequence: CSVEDSHLSYGYTF. The CDR3 coding sequence is TGCAGCGTAGAGGACAGTCACTTATCCTATGGCTACACCTTC. The chain uses TRBV29-1 and TRBJ1-2; tentatively, D is TRBD1 (6 bases). The V gene lost 6 bases and the J gene lost 4 bases, with 18 bases spanning the gap. Germline-derived CDR1 and CDR2 are SQVTM and ANQGSEA. The CDR3 length is 14 residues.

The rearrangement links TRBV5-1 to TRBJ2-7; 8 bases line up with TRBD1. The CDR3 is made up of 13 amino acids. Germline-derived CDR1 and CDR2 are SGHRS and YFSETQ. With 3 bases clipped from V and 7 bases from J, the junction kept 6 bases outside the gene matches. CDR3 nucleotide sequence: TGCGCCAGCAGCTACCAGGGGGCGCCTGAGCAGTACTTC. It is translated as CASSYQGAPEQYF.

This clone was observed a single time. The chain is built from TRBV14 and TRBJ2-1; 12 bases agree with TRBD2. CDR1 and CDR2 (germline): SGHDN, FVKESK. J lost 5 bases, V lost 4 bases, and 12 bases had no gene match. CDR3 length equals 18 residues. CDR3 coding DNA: TGTGCCAGCAGCCGACCTCGGCTAGCGGGGGGGTCCCACAATGAGCAGTTCTTC. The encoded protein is CASSRPRLAGGSHNEQFF.

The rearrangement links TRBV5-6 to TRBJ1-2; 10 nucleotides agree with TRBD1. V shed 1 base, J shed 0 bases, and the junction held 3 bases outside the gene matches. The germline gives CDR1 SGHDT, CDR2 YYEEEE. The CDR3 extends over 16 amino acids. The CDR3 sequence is CASSLLGQGANYGYTF. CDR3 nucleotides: TGTGCCAGCAGCTTGCTAGGACAGGGGGCTAACTATGGCTACACCTTC.

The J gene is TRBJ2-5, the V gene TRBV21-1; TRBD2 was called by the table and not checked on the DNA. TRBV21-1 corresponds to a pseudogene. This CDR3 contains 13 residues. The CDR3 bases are TGTGCCAGCAGCAAAGGCGTCCAAGAGACCCAGTACTTC. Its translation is CASSKGVQETQYF.

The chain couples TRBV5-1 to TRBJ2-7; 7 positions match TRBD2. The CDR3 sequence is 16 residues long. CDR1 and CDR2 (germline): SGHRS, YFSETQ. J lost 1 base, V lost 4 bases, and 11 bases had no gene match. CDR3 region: CASSMASGTVSYEQYF. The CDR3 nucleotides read TGCGCCAGCAGCATGGCCAGCGGGACGGTTTCCTACGAGCAGTACTTC. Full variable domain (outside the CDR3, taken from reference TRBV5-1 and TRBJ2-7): KAGVTQTPRYLIKTRGQQVTLSCSPISGHRSVSWYQQTPGQGLQFLFEYFSETQRNKGNFPGRFSGRQFSNSRSEMNVSTLELGDSALYLCASSMASGTVSYEQYFGPGTRLTVT.

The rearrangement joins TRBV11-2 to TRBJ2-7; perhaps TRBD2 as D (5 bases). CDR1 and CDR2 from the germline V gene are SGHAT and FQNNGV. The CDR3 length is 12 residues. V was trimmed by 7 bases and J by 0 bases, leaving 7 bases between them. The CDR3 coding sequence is TGTGCCAGCAAAGCGGTCTCCTACGAGCAGTACTTC. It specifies CASKAVSYEQYF.

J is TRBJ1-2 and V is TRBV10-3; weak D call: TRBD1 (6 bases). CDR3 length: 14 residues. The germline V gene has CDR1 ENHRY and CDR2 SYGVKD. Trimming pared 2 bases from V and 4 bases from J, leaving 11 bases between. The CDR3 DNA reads TGTGCCATCAGTGAGGCAGGGGTCGGCTATGGCTACACCTTC. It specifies CAISEAGVGYGYTF.

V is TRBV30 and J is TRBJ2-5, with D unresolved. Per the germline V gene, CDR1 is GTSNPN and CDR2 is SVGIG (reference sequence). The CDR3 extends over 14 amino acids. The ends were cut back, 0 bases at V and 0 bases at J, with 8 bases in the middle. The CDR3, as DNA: TGTGCCTGGAGTGTTTATATCGACCAAGAGACCCAGTACTTC. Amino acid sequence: CAWSVYIDQETQYF.

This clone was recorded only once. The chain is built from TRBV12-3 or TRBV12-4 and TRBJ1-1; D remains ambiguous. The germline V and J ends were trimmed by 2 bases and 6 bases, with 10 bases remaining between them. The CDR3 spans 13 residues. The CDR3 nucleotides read TGTGCCAGCAGTTTATCCCCTAACGCTGAAGCTTTCTTT. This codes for CASSLSPNAEAFF.

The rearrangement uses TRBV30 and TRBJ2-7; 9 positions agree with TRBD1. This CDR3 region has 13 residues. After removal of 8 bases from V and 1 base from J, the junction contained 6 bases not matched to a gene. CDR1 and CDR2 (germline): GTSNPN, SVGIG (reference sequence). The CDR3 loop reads CAQTGTGSYEQYF. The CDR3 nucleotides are TGTGCCCAAACCGGGACAGGGTCCTACGAGCAGTACTTC.

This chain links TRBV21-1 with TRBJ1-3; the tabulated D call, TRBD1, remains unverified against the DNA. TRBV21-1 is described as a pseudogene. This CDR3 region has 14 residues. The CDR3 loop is CASSQRGLVNTIYF. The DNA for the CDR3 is TGTGCCAGCAGCCAGAGGGGGCTGGTAAACACCATATATTTT.

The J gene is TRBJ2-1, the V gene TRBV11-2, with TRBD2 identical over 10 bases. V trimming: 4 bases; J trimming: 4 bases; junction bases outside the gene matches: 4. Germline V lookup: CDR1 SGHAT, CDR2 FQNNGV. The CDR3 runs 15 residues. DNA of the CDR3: TGTGCCAGCAGCTCCCCTAGCGGGAGTTACAATGAGCAGTTCTTC. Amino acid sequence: CASSSPSGSYNEQFF.

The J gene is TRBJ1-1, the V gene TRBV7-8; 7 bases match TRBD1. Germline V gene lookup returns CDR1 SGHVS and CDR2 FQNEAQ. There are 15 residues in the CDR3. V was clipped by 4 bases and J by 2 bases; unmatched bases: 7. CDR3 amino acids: CASSYAGQANTEAFF. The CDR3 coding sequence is TGTGCCAGCAGCTACGCAGGACAGGCAAACACTGAAGCTTTCTTT.